The T cell receptor (beta chain) under discussion was sequenced for a study of blood T cell repertoires in COVID-19. Some clones are missing from TCRdb's copy, which holds only in-frame ones; the method was immunoSEQ multiplex PCR. This sample carries about half a million clones, 89% of them seen once, and the ten largest clones take approximately 0.9%. The V gene's germline CDR1 is KGHSH and CDR2 LQKENI. J gave up 0 bases and V 8 bases, and 6 bases lay outside the gene matches. The CDR3 length is 14 residues. The sequenced material came from peripheral blood. The receptor was isolated from a man between 18 and 29 years old with COVID-19, enrolled during active disease. This rearrangement joins TRBV18 to TRBJ2-7; 8 bases align to TRBD1. The DNA of the CDR3 is TGTGCCAGCACTGACAGGGGAAGCTCCTACGAGCAGTACTTC. Translation: CASTDRGSSYEQYF.